The clone carrying this TCR beta chain was seen a few times. The PCR used 60 Vbeta and 13 Jbeta primers. Generated by immunoSEQ multiplex PCR, the TCRdb table keeps only in-frame clones and is missing some. The sample carries some 130,000 clones, 77% recorded once. The entry originates in a study of cytomegalovirus exposure and HLA in healthy donors. Germline loops: CDR1 SGHTA, CDR2 FQGTGA. The CDR3 is made up of 14 amino acids. V trimming: 5 bases; J trimming: 4 bases; junction bases outside the gene matches: 5. The sequenced sample consisted of PBMCs. The chain combines TRBV7-3 with TRBJ1-1; TRBD1 agrees at 9 bases. This clonotype was obtained from a male donor in good health and CMV-seronegative. CDR3 protein: CASSQTGGPTEAFF. The CDR3 bases are TGTGCCAGCAGCCAGACAGGGGGACCCACTGAAGCTTTCTTT.